Here is one TCR beta chain with its context. There is no known antigen for this receptor. It has no much larger one-base neighbor in the sample; base qualities were not kept. This entry is derived from a study of vaccination effects on CD4 cells after COVID-19 (dated by TCRdb to between 2021 and 2024). About the investigation overall: Two doses of either the BNT162b2 or the mRNA-1273 mRNA SARS-CoV-2 vaccine were administered to participants. SARS-CoV-2 spike-specific CD4+ TCR repertoires were compared before and after mRNA vaccination in COVID-19 convalescent patients and in infection-naive vaccine recipients. Altogether, roughly 10 COVID-19 convalescent patients and a handful of SARS-CoV-2-naive healthy vaccine recipients made up the full study. Cultures from other donors in the study were sequenced using the Oncomine TCR Beta short-read assay on an Illumina iSeq 100.

In the ViraFEST assay, PBMC were stimulated with viral peptide pools, and TCR sequencing was then used to find antigen-specific CD4+ T cell clonotypes based on their expansion. After around ten days of culture, CD4+ T cells were isolated with the EasySep CD4+ T cell isolation kit. The absence of prior SARS-CoV-2 infection in healthy vaccine recipients was confirmed by negative nucleocapsid antibodies before and after vaccination. Each well held fewer than 2.5 million PBMC cultured in IMDM containing 5% human AB serum, 8.5 to 10 IU/ml IL-2 and gentamicin, along with roughly 10 ug/ml peptides. Half of the culture medium was replaced with fresh IL-2-containing medium on days 3 and 7. Unless noted otherwise, every peptide stimulation condition was cultured in triplicate wells. PBMC were separated from whole blood using Ficoll-Paque Plus gradient centrifugation and were then either cryopreserved at -140C or used fresh. The overlapping peptide pools covered the spike proteins of SARS-CoV-2 and of the common cold coronaviruses HCoV-NL63, HCoV-OC43 and HCoV-229E. The QIAamp micro DNA kit was used to extract genomic DNA from the cultured CD4+ T cells.

CDR1 and CDR2 are read off the germline V gene (reference sequence) as LNHNV and YYDKDF. From its cysteine to its valine, the CDR3 spans 13 amino acids. Only the CDR3 region is kept as DNA, spanning 39 bases read in frame from base 1. The junction carries 8 bases between V and J, which are trimmed by 1 base and 4 bases respectively. Paper-wide results and their limitations: The study was limited by a small number of convalescent patients and lacked early post-infection timepoints. In healthy vaccine recipients, vaccine-induced clones were almost all SARS-CoV-2 mono-reactive, with only 1 of 255 being cross-reactive with common cold coronaviruses. Both infection-induced and vaccine-induced clones contracted markedly at late post-vaccination timepoints, which is consistent with waning T cell responses.

Library preparation was by the immunoSEQ multiplex PCR assay. TCR beta CDR3 sequencing was performed on DNA from the cultured, isolated CD4+ T cells. The study's own analysis went as follows. Non-productive TCR sequences were removed and reads were trimmed to the CDR3 region, keeping CDR3s of at least 7 amino acids. The MANAFEST web app was used to identify antigen-specific clonotypes by comparing expansion in peptide wells with expansion in reference cultures. Positive clones required FDR<0.05 expansion versus reference and all other wells, odds ratio above 5, and frequency above 0.1% in two replicate wells. Cross-reactive clonotypes were defined as significantly expanded in SARS-CoV-2 spike wells and in at least one common cold coronavirus spike condition. CDR3 similarity was assessed by Levenshtein distance with the stringdist R package, and unrooted trees were built with ape in R 3.6.1. TCRdb obtained this table from immuneACCESS and retained in-frame rearrangements with V and J assigned. These tables miss some clones; where compared with another copy, unresolved V genes account for less than half of the shortfall, and the remainder is unexplained. Clonal size and the V and J genes are those of that table, whereas D and trimming came from the DNA. The sample profile shows over 60,000 clones; approximately 76% of them were found once. Around 2.7% of the sample rests with the top ten.

The sequencing here drew on CD4+ T cells from PBMCs cultured with HCoV-NL63 spike peptides, taken before COVID-19 vaccination. This sample's cell subset or site label indicates: HCoV-NL63 spike overlapping peptide pool stimulation. The TCR was taken from a human donor who received a COVID-19 vaccine. Recombination joined TRBV15 with TRBJ2-7, with the D gene not confidently named. The DNA is as follows: TGTGCCACCAGCAGAGCAATGGGATACGAGCAGTACGTC. It translates as CATSRAMGYEQYV.